The rows below give T cell receptor beta chains drawn from one sample of a study of beta chain features in type 1 diabetes. Libraries were prepared by immunoSEQ multiplex PCR; TCRdb keeps only in-frame clonotypes and omits some of them. The table lists over 25,000 clones, 56% of them singletons. The sequenced sample consisted of Tregs from blood. These receptors all stem from a woman younger than 30 with type 1 diabetes. The CDR3 runs from the conserved cysteine through the conserved F or W. A D gene is named only where the DNA matches it firmly. Part of the rows lack a size; the others show once, few, many or a class for expanded clones.

abundance,d_gene,v_gene,j_gene,CDR3aa
.,TRBD2,TRBV7-2,TRBJ2-1,CASSSSPLAGGPNEQFF
.,.,TRBV30,TRBJ1-3,CAWSVGHLLSGNTIYF
.,.,TRBV7-2,TRBJ1-1,CASSLNSRQTTEAFF
.,.,TRBV7-9,TRBJ2-5,CASSSPGGETQYF
.,TRBD2,TRBV5-1,TRBJ2-1,CASSSFRTSGRAGNEQFF
once,TRBD1,TRBV5-1,TRBJ2-7,CASSSWTGSLYEQYF
few,.,TRBV2,TRBJ2-5,CASSASTRSRQYF
few,TRBD2,TRBV29-1,TRBJ2-1,CSVDFWGSGRAKGTYNEQFF
.,.,TRBV7-6,TRBJ2-1,CASSLVGREVEQFF
.,.,TRBV5-1,TRBJ2-5,CASSRIDRSYQETQYF
.,.,TRBV28,TRBJ2-2,CASSGGYTGELFF
few,TRBD1,TRBV7-2,TRBJ1-4,CASSRSRGTAEKLFF
.,.,TRBV7-6,TRBJ2-3,CASSLGQGTDTQYF
.,.,TRBV18,TRBJ2-3,CASSPQGSTDTQYF